What follows is one TCR beta chain and its context. The data were taken from a study of blood T cell repertoires in COVID-19. About the research overall: COVID-19 samples from acute and convalescent phases originated in the United States, Italy and Spain.

Germline CDR1 and CDR2: SGDLS and YYNGEE. V lost 2 bases to trimming and J lost 7 bases, with 12 bases between them. The CDR3 extends over 13 amino acids. TCRdb keeps only in-frame clones here, not all; method: immunoSEQ multiplex PCR. Found here are more than 95,000 clones, 80% to 85% of them singletons; the top ten hold approximately 40%. This sequence originates from a man of 80 years or more with acute or convalescent COVID-19. V and J are TRBV9 and TRBJ1-2; D is perhaps TRBD1 (6 bases). The specimen sequenced was peripheral blood. The CDR3 loop reads CASSVDRLGGYTF. DNA of the CDR3: TGTGCCAGCAGCGTCGACAGGCTCGGTGGCTACACCTTC.